The TCR delta chain described here comes from a study of gamma-delta chains in newborns, infants, children. Study-wide context: Microbial exposure reportedly drives polyclonal innate γδ T cell expansion after birth.

This clone was detected only a few times. A much larger clone sits a single nucleotide away, making a read error possible. The V and J ends lost 0 bases and 0 bases respectively, with 20 bases between them. CDR3 size: 21 residues. In germline, CDR1 is GEAIGNYY, CDR2 EKD. TCRdb applied CATT to the reads for clone calling. Among around 1,300 delta-chain clones listed, around 0.98% were seen once. The sample consisted of blood. The rearrangement uses TRDV2 and TRDJ3; D perhaps matches TRDD3 (6 bases). The receptor's source is a child in good health. This CDR3 is CACDTVLVGGTSSWDTRQMFF. CDR3 nucleotides: TGTGCCTGTGACACCGTACTTGTGGGGGGTACGAGCTCCTGGGACACCCGACAGATGTTTTTC.